Sequencing of this TCR beta chain was carried out in a study of T cells in Graves' hyperthyroidism and ophthalmopathy. Study-level results: Most thyroid clonotypes expanded above 0.001 appeared in blood too.

This CDR3 has 15 amino acids. Trimming took 4 bases from V and 9 from J; bases not matched to a gene: 10. Germline assignment: CDR1 SGDLS and CDR2 YYNGEE. Turning to this clonotype: Its antigen remains unknown.

Researchers took RNA transcripts and amplified the TCR beta CDR3 regions from them. The primer set for the first-round RT-PCR of the TCR CDR3 was HTBI. TCRdb ran MiXCR on the multiplex PCR reads and lists one entry per CDR3 protein. Counted here are a few hundred thousand distinct CDR3 sequences, more than 45% occurring once; the ten biggest clones make up roughly 7.7%. This rearrangement joins TRBV9 to TRBJ1-6; 7 bases are shared with TRBD1. The sample comprised peripheral blood or thyroid tissue (not recorded which). This clonotype was sampled from a woman aged 18-35 years with Graves' hyperthyroidism. CDR3 coding DNA: TGTGCCAGCAGCCCAGAGGACAGGAATTCTTCACCCCTCCACTTT. Translating it yields CASSPEDRNSSPLHF.